The entry below gives a single T cell receptor beta chain sequence along with its context. The clone's antigen remains unknown. Qualities for individual bases were not recorded, and no much larger clone is one base off. The data were taken from a study of human T cells and chemical hapten exposure (dated by TCRdb to the early 2020s). In the study overall: For sensitization, 2% DPC in acetone was applied to an approximately 2 cm by approximately 2 cm area of upper inner arm skin. Throughout the approximately 25-week study period, patients were also given weekly therapeutic DPC doses on the scalp. Patch testing was done on the upper back using Finn chambers containing 0.01% DPC, and results were scored after 6 days according to International Contact Dermatitis Research Group standards. The patient cohort, mostly female, included alopecia areata with under or over 50% scalp involvement, alopecia totalis and alopecia universalis. Libraries were pooled for sequencing, and per-sample TCR yields varied mainly because of small differences in library volumes within the pool. In alopecia patients, the study followed how the peripheral blood TCR repertoire changed in vivo over primary and secondary sensitization to diphenylcyclopropenone (DPC), a hapten. Patient blood was sampled pre-sensitization (week 0) and at 2, 6 and about 24 weeks after DPC sensitization. Blood for TCR sequencing was provided by twenty-nine alopecia patients at one to four time points (pre-sensitization, 2, 6 and 24 weeks). Broad study findings and their caveats: Expanded TCRs formed significantly more large CDR3 similarity clusters than pre-sensitization or healthy control sets, consistent with antigen-driven responses. A positive correlation was found between the number of PT1 expanded TCRs and patch test score, with significance reached at thresholds 8, 16 and 32 but not 4. Repeated subsampling changed both the strength of the expansion versus patch-test correlation and the threshold at which that correlation became significant. DPC sensitization did not change the number of TCRs with a frequency above 1 in 1000, and there was no evidence of changes in global repertoire structure. Because every patient had alopecia, a presumed autoimmune disease, the patients' immune response might differ from that of healthy individuals.

Library prep was done by RACE. Instrument on record: NextSeq 500. Library preparation attached unique molecular identifiers to individual cDNA molecules for quantitative, reproducible TCR counting. Both TCR alpha and TCR beta chains were sequenced from each blood RNA sample. Per the authors' processing: The median number of TCRs per sample was over 95,000, ranging from 23,224 to 690,600. The Decombinator software suite was used to annotate the V, J and CDR3 of the TCR reads. To make PS versus PT1 abundance plots, every sample was subsampled to the same number of TCRs (28,000). TCRs were defined as expanded if absent before sensitization and observed at least eight times at the 2-week time point. TCRdb's own reprocessing of the public reads used fastp at Q25 and MiXCR and kept productive beta chains. Records with the same CDR3 protein are collapsed into one entry carrying the most frequent genes and DNA. The V and J calls here are based on TCRdb, not the publication. Recorded for this sample are more than 100,000 distinct CDR3 sequences; roughly 15% of them occurred a single time. The ten most abundant clones make up around 0.99% of the sample.

The sample's time point, from its label and the paper: patch test 1, 2 weeks after DPC sensitization. This sample's treatment or condition label indicates: therapeutic diphenylcyclopropenone sensitization with weekly scalp DPC. Blood at each patch-test visit was drawn before the patch test was applied. Eligible patients were aged 18 to 70, diagnosed with alopecia, deemed suitable for DPC therapy, and excluded if pregnant. Unfractionated whole blood was collected in Tempus Blood RNA tubes, and total RNA was extracted from that blood. V is reduced by 5 bases and J by 16 bases, leaving a spacing of 18 bases between them. The CDR3 numbers 12 residues from cysteine through phenylalanine. The read is trimmed to its CDR3 DNA, 36 bases read in frame from base 1. CDR1 and CDR2 were assigned from the germline V gene as SGHTA and FQGNSA.

Specimen: whole blood, collected in connection with sensitization to the hapten diphenylcyclopropenone (DPC). The sequence was collected from a man in his late teens or twenties with alopecia areata. Some clones in this sample may be carry-over from other donors' samples. The chain uses TRBV7-2 and TRBJ2-4; a weak D assignment points to TRBD2 (5 bases agree). The CDR3 protein: CASSPRGFPLYF. The DNA sequence is as follows: TGTGCCAGCAGCCCCCGCGGGTTCCCTCTTTACTTC. The variable domain in full, with residues beyond the CDR3 obtained from the reference TRBV7-2 and TRBJ2-4 genes, is GAGVSQSPSNKVTEKGKDVELRCDPISGHTALYWYRQSLGQGLEFLIYFQGNSAPDKSGLPSDRFSAERTGGSVSTLTIQRTQQEDSAVYLCASSPRGFPLYFGAGTRLSVL.